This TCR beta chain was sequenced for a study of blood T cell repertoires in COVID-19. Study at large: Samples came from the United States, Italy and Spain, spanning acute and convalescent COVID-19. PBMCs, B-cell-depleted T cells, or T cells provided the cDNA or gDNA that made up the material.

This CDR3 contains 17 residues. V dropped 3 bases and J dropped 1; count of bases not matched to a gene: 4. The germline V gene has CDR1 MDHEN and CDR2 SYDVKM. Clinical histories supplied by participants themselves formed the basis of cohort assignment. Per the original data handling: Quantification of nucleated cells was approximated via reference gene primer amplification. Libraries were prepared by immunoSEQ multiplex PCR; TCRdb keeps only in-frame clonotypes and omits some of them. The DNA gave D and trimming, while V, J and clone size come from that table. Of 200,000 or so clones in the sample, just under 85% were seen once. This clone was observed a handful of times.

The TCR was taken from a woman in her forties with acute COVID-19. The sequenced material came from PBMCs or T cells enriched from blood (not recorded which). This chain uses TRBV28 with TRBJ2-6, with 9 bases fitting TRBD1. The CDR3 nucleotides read TGTGCCAGCAGTTTTGGACAGGGGTCTTCTGGGGCCAACGTCCTGACTTTC. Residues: CASSFGQGSSGANVLTF.